This TCR beta chain was retrieved from a study of blood T cells in healthy people across ages. Together with a sample-barcoded 5' primer, a J-beta primer mix was included in a second PCR lasting about 6 to 11 cycles. Each sample yielded at least 3 million CDR3-containing paired-end reads. TCRdb re-derived calls from the 5' RACE reads in MiXCR, one entry per CDR3 protein. The profile shows around 1,000,000 distinct CDR3 sequences, approximately 25% of them singletons. This clonotype came up a few times. Healthy Caucasian individuals from Russia aged about 6 to 100 were enrolled as donors. Each sample had at least 6.5 million PBMCs isolated. CDR1 DFQATT and CDR2 SNEGSKA come from the germline V gene (reference sequence). V dropped 3 bases and J dropped 3; count of bases not matched to a gene: 4. The CDR3 is made up of 14 amino acids. Separately, the same data were catalogued under a study of T cells of mothers and their children.

This chain joins TRBV20-1 and TRBJ1-2; 10 positions agree with TRBD1. The specimen was blood. The sequence was obtained from a girl aged 2 to 10 in good health. The chain's CDR3 is CSARGTGEDYGYTF. The CDR3 DNA follows: TGCAGTGCTAGGGGGACAGGGGAGGACTATGGCTACACCTTC.